The rows below give T cell receptor beta chains drawn from one sample of a study of cytomegalovirus exposure and HLA in healthy donors. Clones were sequenced by immunoSEQ multiplex PCR, and TCRdb holds only the in-frame ones, with some missing. The table records roughly 100,000 clones, approximately 80% of them present only once. Sequencing was carried out using PBMCs. These TCRs come from a woman aged 40 to 50 in good health and CMV-seronegative. The conserved cysteine and the conserved F or W are not part of the CDR3 here.

j_call v_call cdr3_aa
TRBJ2-5 TRBV5-5 ASSLRAGTGETQY
TRBJ2-5 TRBV4-1 ASSQESQYQETQY
TRBJ2-3 TRBV6-6 ASSSPYTDTQY
TRBJ2-7 TRBV7-2 ASSSSAVRVEY
TRBJ2-5 TRBV12-5 ASGLGQGKETQY
TRBJ2-3 TRBV25-1 ASARGGATDTQY
TRBJ2-2 TRBV9 ASSFGTSGLTGELF
TRBJ2-7 TRBV7-3 ASSRDGRGRADEQY
TRBJ2-7 TRBV6-1 ASADGVSTTKY
TRBJ1-1 TRBV20-1 SAQATPEAF
TRBJ2-7 TRBV6-5 ATRDSTGLGYEQY
TRBJ2-1 TRBV2 ASRRGLAGVLEQF
TRBJ1-4 TRBV15 ATSGQVATNEKLF
TRBJ2-5 TRBV6-5 ASSYSGTGGETQY
TRBJ2-3 TRBV7-9 ASSLDSPGTGILSDTQY
TRBJ1-6 TRBV7-2 ASSGGQSNSPLH
TRBJ2-3 TRBV10-1 ASRLAGAQVTSTDTQY
TRBJ1-1 TRBV4-2 ASSPRAGDDTEAF